The next 18 T cell receptor beta chains were all read from a single sample in a study of blood T cell repertoires in COVID-19. Clones were read by immunoSEQ multiplex PCR, and TCRdb kept only the in-frame ones, dropping some. The sample lists under 200,000 clones, about 83% occurring once. The sequencing input was peripheral blood. Receptors were obtained from a woman in her 70s with COVID-19, enrolled during active disease.

The V gene is TRBV27, the J gene TRBJ1-2; 8 bases fit TRBD1. The CDR3 loop spans 17 amino acids. The V gene end was trimmed by 8 bases and the J gene end by 5 bases; junction bases not matched to a gene: 19. Germline V gene sequence: CDR1 MNHEY, CDR2 SMNVEV (reference sequence). In DNA form, the CDR3 reads TGTGCCAGCCTCCCCAGGGGGCGCTCAGTTTCGAATTATGGCTACACCTTC. Translation gives CASLPRGRSVSNYGYTF.

The chain employs TRBV6-5 and TRBJ1-1; D call uncertain. CDR1 is MNHEY and CDR2 is SVGAGI in the germline V gene. V was shortened by 2 bases and J by 1 base, with 8 bases between the two germline ends. The CDR3 covers 14 residues. This CDR3 is CASSYRTGNTEAFF. DNA for the CDR3: TGTGCCAGCAGTTACCGCACGGGGAACACTGAAGCTTTCTTT.

This chain links TRBV5-1 with TRBJ1-1; 9 bases are shared with TRBD1. J was trimmed by 0 bases and V by 9 bases; bases with no gene match: 12. CDR3 size: 16 residues. The V gene's germline CDR1 is SGHRS and CDR2 YFSETQ. DNA of the CDR3: TGCGCCACCACAAGGGGGACAGGGTCGATGAACACTGAAGCTTTCTTT. Translation gives CATTRGTGSMNTEAFF.

This rearrangement joins TRBV5-4 to TRBJ2-7, with 14 bases matching TRBD2. Germline V lookup: CDR1 SGHNT, CDR2 YYREEE (reference sequence). The CDR3 is 18 amino acids. V lost 4 bases to trimming and J lost 0 bases; unmatched junction nucleotides: 9. CDR3 sequence: CASSPGLAGVMPSYEQYF. In DNA form, the CDR3 reads TGTGCCAGCAGCCCGGGACTAGCGGGGGTGATGCCCTCCTACGAGCAGTACTTC.

The gene calls are TRBV28 and TRBJ1-5; D perhaps matches TRBD1 (5 bases). CDR1 is MDHEN, CDR2 SYDVKM, per germline. Trimming stripped 3 bases from V and 1 base from J, with 10 bases between. The CDR3 is 15 amino acids. The CDR3 reads CASSLWGASNQPQHF. CDR3 bases: TGTGCCAGCAGTTTGTGGGGCGCGAGCAATCAGCCCCAGCATTTT.

The chain employs TRBV2 and TRBJ1-5; tentative D call: TRBD1 (5 bases). Trimming pared 3 bases from V and 6 bases from J, leaving 15 bases between. CDR3 size: 15 residues. CDR1 is SNHLY and CDR2 is FYNNEI in the germline V gene. In DNA form, the CDR3 reads TGTGCCAGCAGTGATACTCAGGGTAGAGGTCAGCCCCAGCATTTT. Residues: CASSDTQGRGQPQHF.

The count of this clone is one. The CDR3 DNA reads as TGTGCCAGCAGCTCGACAGGGGGCCCTGCGGATACGCAGTATTTT. Translated: CASSSTGGPADTQYF. The rearrangement links TRBV28 to TRBJ2-3; TRBD1 agrees at 10 bases. CDR1 is MDHEN and CDR2 is SYDVKM in the germline V gene. The CDR3 runs to 15 residues. Unmatched junction bases numbered 9, after V lost 6 bases and J lost 6 bases.

The count of this clone is one. This sequence joins TRBV6-6 and TRBJ2-1; TRBD2 aligns across 12 bases. Germline trimming cut 8 bases from V and 6 bases from J; bases unmatched to any gene: 8. This CDR3 has 15 residues. The V gene's germline CDR1 is MNHNY and CDR2 SVGAGI (reference sequence). The CDR3 is CASHSSGGAPNEQFF. CDR3 nucleotides: TGTGCCAGCCATTCTAGCGGGGGGGCGCCCAATGAGCAGTTCTTC.

The genes are TRBV2 and TRBJ2-3, with 11 positions matching TRBD2. Trimming at V came to 7 bases and at J to 1 base, leaving 7 bases not matched to a gene. CDR1 is SNHLY and CDR2 is FYNNEI in the germline V gene. The CDR3 has 16 residues. CDR3 sequence reads: CASKLLGLAGTDTQYF. The CDR3 coding sequence is TGTGCCAGCAAACTTCTGGGACTAGCGGGCACAGATACGCAGTATTTT.

The chain recombines TRBV3-1 (or the pseudogene TRBV3-2) with TRBJ2-7, with 10 bases that match TRBD1. Germline loops: CDR1 LGHDT, CDR2 YNNKEL (reference sequence). The CDR3 length is 14 residues. After removal of 3 bases from V and 4 bases from J, the junction contained 3 bases not matched to a gene. DNA for the CDR3: TGTGCCAGCAGCCAGGGACAGGGGCAATACGAGCAGTACTTC. Translation gives CASSQGQGQYEQYF.

This clone was observed a single time. V gene TRBV18 combines with J gene TRBJ2-1, with TRBD1 identical over 7 bases. J gave up 5 bases and V 4 bases, and 8 bases lay outside the gene matches. The germline V gene has CDR1 KGHSH and CDR2 LQKENI. The CDR3 loop spans 15 amino acids. The CDR3 loop reads CASSLTGVNDNEQFF. The DNA for the CDR3 is TGTGCCAGCTCACTAACAGGGGTGAATGACAATGAGCAGTTCTTC.

Only a few counts were recorded for this clone. J is TRBJ1-4 and V is TRBV18, with D perhaps TRBD1 (6 bases). Germline V lookup: CDR1 KGHSH, CDR2 LQKENI. V lost 5 bases, J lost 4 bases, and 11 bases lay in between. The length of the CDR3 is 14 residues. The CDR3, as DNA: TGTGCCAGCTCAACAGGGCTTCTTAATGAAAAACTGTTTTTT. Translating gives CASSTGLLNEKLFF.

The CDR3 coding sequence is TGTGCCAGTAGTCACAGCTACAATCAGCCCCAGCATTTT. This gives the protein CASSHSYNQPQHF. The gene calls are TRBV19 and TRBJ1-5; the D is unclear. Trimming shortened V by 5 bases and J by 3 bases, and 8 bases separated the two germline ends. The CDR3 consists of 13 residues. Germline CDR1 is LNHDA and CDR2 is SQIVND (reference sequence).

The rearrangement uses TRBV5-1 and TRBJ2-5; D possibly corresponds to TRBD2 (5 bases). V was shortened by 0 bases and J by 5 bases, with 14 bases between the two germline ends. The V gene's germline CDR1 is SGHRS and CDR2 YFSETQ. The CDR3 consists of 15 residues. CDR3 protein: CASSLGSLLGETQYF. CDR3 in DNA: TGCGCCAGCAGCTTGGGCTCTTTACTAGGGGAGACCCAGTACTTC. Complete variable domain (other parts from reference TRBV5-1 and TRBJ2-5): KAGVTQTPRYLIKTRGQQVTLSCSPISGHRSVSWYQQTPGQGLQFLFEYFSETQRNKGNFPGRFSGRQFSNSRSEMNVSTLELGDSALYLCASSLGSLLGETQYFGPGTRLLVL.

The sample holds one count of this clone. V usage is TRBV5-1 and J usage is TRBJ1-1; 8 bases align to TRBD1. This CDR3 is 14 amino acids long. Per the germline V gene, CDR1 is SGHRS and CDR2 is YFSETQ. V lost 4 bases to trimming and J lost 4 bases; unmatched junction nucleotides: 6. The CDR3 reads CASSVRQGATEAFF. In DNA form, the CDR3 reads TGCGCCAGCAGCGTGCGTCAGGGGGCCACTGAAGCTTTCTTT. The variable domain in full, with the rest retrieved from reference TRBV5-1 and TRBJ1-1, is KAGVTQTPRYLIKTRGQQVTLSCSPISGHRSVSWYQQTPGQGLQFLFEYFSETQRNKGNFPGRFSGRQFSNSRSEMNVSTLELGDSALYLCASSVRQGATEAFFGQGTRLTVV.

The chain uses TRBV18 and TRBJ2-7; possibly TRBD1 for D (5 bases). Germline V gene sequence: CDR1 KGHSH, CDR2 LQKENI. Between the trimmed V and J ends, which lost 0 bases and 2 bases, there was a span of 17 bases. The CDR3 runs to 17 residues. CDR3: CASSPPLDRTSTYEQYF. CDR3 bases: TGTGCCAGCTCACCACCGCTTGATCGGACAAGTACCTACGAGCAGTACTTC.

This clone was observed a single time. The J gene is TRBJ2-1, the V gene TRBV19, with D perhaps matching TRBD2 (5 bases). Germline CDR1 is LNHDA and CDR2 is SQIVND (reference sequence). The germline V and J ends were trimmed by 1 base and 7 bases, with 20 bases remaining between them. The CDR3 is made up of 17 amino acids. The CDR3 here is CASSIGTPSGSKNEQFF. CDR3 nucleotides: TGTGCCAGTAGTATAGGGACGCCCTCGGGGTCGAAAAATGAGCAGTTCTTC.

The rearrangement joins TRBV7-9 to TRBJ2-3; 7 bases are a match to TRBD1. J lost 4 bases, V lost 10 bases, and 8 bases had no gene match. Germline V gene data show CDR1 as SEHNR and CDR2 as FQNEAQ (reference sequence). The CDR3 spans 13 residues. This CDR3 is CATRGIGADTQYF. The CDR3 DNA follows: TGTGCCACCAGGGGGATAGGGGCAGATACGCAGTATTTT. Full variable domain (remainder filled in from reference TRBV7-9 and TRBJ2-3): DTGVSQNPRHKITKRGQNVTFRCDPISEHNRLYWYRQTLGQGPEFLTYFQNEAQLEKSRLLSDRFSAERPKGSFSTLEIQRTEQGDSAMYLCATRGIGADTQYFGPGTRLTVL.